The rows below give T cell receptor beta chains drawn from one sample of a study of early T cells in non-severe SARS-CoV-2 infection. TCRdb analysed the 5' RACE reads with MiXCR anew, one entry per CDR3 protein. Of 79,000 or so distinct CDR3 sequences listed, about 13% are singletons. The sample taken for sequencing was whole blood. The origin of the receptors is an adult who was a healthcare worker with PCR-confirmed SARS-CoV-2 infection or an uninfected control (not recorded which). The CDR3 runs from the conserved cysteine through the conserved F or W. The D gene is left open where the match is weak. Clone size is not always given. Where it is, it says once, few, many or a class for expanded clones.

TRBJ2-7 - TRBV11-2 - TGTGCCAGCAGCTTAGCGGAATACGAGCAGTACTTC CASSLAEYEQYF
TRBJ2-7 - TRBV12-3/TRBV12-4 TRBD1 TGTGCCAGCACTGCCGACAGGGCCCACGAGCAGTACTTC CASTADRAHEQYF
TRBJ2-5 many TRBV10-3 TRBD2 TGTGCCATCAGTGAGTCTCTAGCGGGACGAGAGACCCAGTACTTC CAISESLAGRETQYF
TRBJ2-7 few TRBV28 TRBD2 TGTGCCAGCGGCCGGGGGGTACCACCGGGGCAGTACTTC CASGRGVPPGQYF
TRBJ2-1 many TRBV20-1 TRBD2 TGCAGTGCGTTACTAGCGGTGAGCTCCTACAATGAGCAGTTCTTC CSALLAVSSYNEQFF
TRBJ1-2 many TRBV14 TRBD1 TGTGCCAGCAGCCGGAACAGGGGGTATGGCTACACCTTC CASSRNRGYGYTF
TRBJ2-3 few TRBV5-6 - TGTGCCAGCAGCTTGATTACCGTCACAGATACGCAGTATTTT CASSLITVTDTQYF
TRBJ2-7 few TRBV4-3 - TGCGCCAGCAGCCAAGATACCACGCTTGGGCAGTACTTC CASSQDTTLGQYF
TRBJ2-3 - TRBV7-6 - TGTGCCAGTGGAGCCGGGCGCACAGATACGCAGTATTTT CASGAGRTDTQYF
TRBJ2-1 - TRBV6-1 TRBD1 TGTGCCAGCAGTCGGGACAGGGCTTACAATGAGCAGTTCTTC CASSRDRAYNEQFF
TRBJ1-5 few TRBV5-1 - TGCGCCAGCAGCTTGGTCCCAGGAGGGCCCCAGCATTTT CASSLVPGGPQHF
TRBJ2-7 - TRBV20-1 - TGCAGTGCTAGAGAGTCGGCGTTAGACGAGCAGTACTTC CSARESALDEQYF
TRBJ1-3 few TRBV20-1 - TGCAGTGCTAGGGCGGGGCCGGATGGAAACACCATATATTTT CSARAGPDGNTIYF
TRBJ1-5 - TRBV10-3 - TGTGCCATCAGGGGAGATTTAAATCAGCCCCAGCATTTT CAIRGDLNQPQHF
TRBJ2-5 few TRBV29-1 - TGCAGCGTTGAATCCCAGCAAGAGACCCAGTACTTC CSVESQQETQYF
TRBJ1-2 - TRBV2 - TGTGCCAGCAGTCCCAAAGGGAGAGCTAACTATGGCTACACCTTC CASSPKGRANYGYTF
TRBJ2-1 many TRBV20-1 - TGCAGTGCTGCCCCACTTGCGAGCTCCTACAATGAGCAGTTCTTC CSAAPLASSYNEQFF
TRBJ2-2 many TRBV20-1 - TGCAGTGCTCATAGGGGTCTAGCAGAAAACACCGGGGAGCTGTTTTTT CSAHRGLAENTGELFF
TRBJ1-2 - TRBV20-1 - TGCAGTGCTAGAGATGGCAGTAACTATGGCTACACCTTC CSARDGSNYGYTF
TRBJ2-5 few TRBV5-1 TRBD1 TGCGCCAGCAGCTCAGGGACAGTGCAAGAGACCCGGTACTTC CASSSGTVQETRYF
TRBJ2-3 - TRBV6-2/TRBV6-3 TRBD2 TGTGCCAGCAGAGGAGATGGACTAGGCACAGATACGCAGTATTTT CASRGDGLGTDTQYF
TRBJ2-4 - TRBV28 TRBD1 TGTGCCAGCAGTTTGGTGCAAGGGACAGACATTCAGTACTTC CASSLVQGTDIQYF
TRBJ1-1 - TRBV29-1 TRBD1 TGCAGCGTCAAGGGACAGCCTCTAATCAATGAAGCTTTCTTT CSVKGQPLINEAFF
TRBJ2-5 - TRBV7-2 TRBD2 TGTGCCAGCAGCTCTACTAGCGGGGGGGCTGAGACCCAGTACTTC CASSSTSGGAETQYF
TRBJ1-5 many TRBV20-1 - TGCAGTGCCCTAACGTCAGGGCCCAATCAGCCCCAGCATTTT CSALTSGPNQPQHF
TRBJ2-2 many TRBV19 - TGTGCCAGTAGTCTTTTGGTTGGAGTACAGGGCTCCACCGGGGAGCTGTTTTTT CASSLLVGVQGSTGELFF
TRBJ2-2 many TRBV29-1 - TGCAGCGTTGACAGCGGAGATAACACCGGGGAGCTGTTTTTT CSVDSGDNTGELFF
TRBJ2-1 - TRBV6-2/TRBV6-3 TRBD1 TGTGCCAGCTGTTACTCGGGGACAGGGGGCAATGAGCAGTTCTTC CASCYSGTGGNEQFF
TRBJ2-6 many TRBV6-5 - TGTGCCAGCAGTACGAGGATCTCTGGGGCCAACGTCCTGACTTTC CASSTRISGANVLTF
TRBJ2-6 medium-sized TRBV6-2/TRBV6-3 - TGTGCCAGCAGTTACTCACTAGCTGGGGCCAACGTCCTGACTTTC CASSYSLAGANVLTF
TRBJ1-2 few TRBV9 - TGTGCCAGCAGTGGACGGTCCTACTATGGCTACACCTTC CASSGRSYYGYTF
TRBJ1-1 - TRBV20-1 TRBD1 TGCAGTGCTGCAGGGACAGCGAACACTGAAGCTTTCTTT CSAAGTANTEAFF